This is a list of T cell receptor beta chains from one sample in a study of cytomegalovirus exposure and HLA in healthy donors. The assay was immunoSEQ multiplex PCR, and TCRdb's table has in-frame clones only and misses some. Among approximately 100,000 clones listed, around 67% were seen once. Sequencing used PBMCs. The receptors derive from a human donor in good health. Both conserved end residues are part of each CDR3. Each record gives: D gene, clone size, J gene, V gene, CDR3 protein, CDR3 DNA. D genes are given only for firm matches. Rows give clone size only sometimes, using once, few, many, or a class for an expanded clone.

d_call: NA
clone_size: NA
j_call: TRBJ2-3
v_call: TRBV18
cdr3_aa: CASSPRRTDVDTQYF
cdr3_nt: TGTGCCAGCTCACCACGCCGGACTGATGTGGATACGCAGTATTTT

d_call: NA
clone_size: few
j_call: TRBJ1-6
v_call: TRBV9
cdr3_aa: CASSEGRRRGNTYNSPLHF
cdr3_nt: TGTGCCAGCAGCGAGGGGAGGAGGAGAGGGAACACTTATAATTCACCCCTCCACTTT

d_call: NA
clone_size: NA
j_call: TRBJ2-7
v_call: TRBV7-2
cdr3_aa: CASTPRDPYYEQYF
cdr3_nt: TGTGCCAGCACCCCGAGGGATCCCTATTACGAGCAGTACTTC

d_call: NA
clone_size: NA
j_call: TRBJ2-7
v_call: TRBV14
cdr3_aa: CASSQEPGAAYEQYF
cdr3_nt: TGTGCCAGCAGCCAAGAACCAGGGGCAGCCTACGAGCAGTACTTC

d_call: TRBD1
clone_size: NA
j_call: TRBJ1-2
v_call: TRBV10-1
cdr3_aa: CASRGQGRYYGYTF
cdr3_nt: TGCGCCAGCAGGGGACAGGGGCGGTACTATGGCTACACCTTC

d_call: TRBD1
clone_size: NA
j_call: TRBJ2-7
v_call: TRBV2
cdr3_aa: CASSEALKGQGAQEQYF
cdr3_nt: TGTGCCAGCAGTGAAGCGCTCAAAGGACAGGGGGCGCAAGAGCAGTACTTC

d_call: TRBD2
clone_size: NA
j_call: TRBJ2-1
v_call: TRBV12-5
cdr3_aa: CASGLVPLLAANEQFF
cdr3_nt: TGTGCTAGTGGTTTGGTTCCCCTACTAGCGGCGAATGAGCAGTTCTTC

d_call: TRBD1
clone_size: NA
j_call: TRBJ1-3
v_call: TRBV6-1
cdr3_aa: CASRSGTGGNTIYF
cdr3_nt: TGTGCCAGCAGGTCCGGGACAGGGGGAAACACCATATATTTT

d_call: NA
clone_size: NA
j_call: TRBJ1-5
v_call: TRBV29-1
cdr3_aa: CSLGRGNQPQHF
cdr3_nt: TGCAGCCTAGGGAGGGGCAATCAGCCCCAGCATTTT

d_call: TRBD1
clone_size: NA
j_call: TRBJ2-7
v_call: TRBV4-3
cdr3_aa: CASSQAGQGAYEQYF
cdr3_nt: TGCGCCAGCAGCCAAGCGGGACAGGGGGCTTACGAGCAGTACTTC

d_call: TRBD1
clone_size: NA
j_call: TRBJ1-1
v_call: TRBV7-2
cdr3_aa: CASSSTGIEAFF
cdr3_nt: TGTGCCAGCAGCTCGACAGGGATTGAAGCTTTCTTT

d_call: NA
clone_size: NA
j_call: TRBJ2-3
v_call: TRBV5-6
cdr3_aa: CASSLVSRRDETQYF
cdr3_nt: TGTGCCAGCAGCTTGGTTTCCCGGAGAGACGAGACGCAGTATTTT

d_call: NA
clone_size: NA
j_call: TRBJ2-2
v_call: TRBV7-3
cdr3_aa: CASSLSGRGVTGELFF
cdr3_nt: TGTGCCAGCAGCCTCAGCGGCAGGGGGGTCACCGGGGAGCTGTTTTTT

d_call: NA
clone_size: NA
j_call: TRBJ1-6
v_call: TRBV29-1
cdr3_aa: CSVEDRGSNSSYNSPLHF
cdr3_nt: TGCAGCGTTGAAGATCGGGGGTCAAACAGCTCCTATAATTCACCCCTCCACTTT

d_call: NA
clone_size: NA
j_call: TRBJ1-6
v_call: TRBV18
cdr3_aa: CASSLDSGKYNSPLHF
cdr3_nt: TGTGCCAGCTCACTCGACTCGGGGAAGTATAATTCACCCCTCCACTTT

d_call: NA
clone_size: NA
j_call: TRBJ2-1
v_call: TRBV18
cdr3_aa: CASSDRQRSSYNEQFF
cdr3_nt: TGTGCCAGCTCGGATAGACAGCGAAGCTCCTACAATGAGCAGTTCTTC

d_call: TRBD1
clone_size: NA
j_call: TRBJ2-2
v_call: TRBV15
cdr3_aa: CATSGQGANTGELFF
cdr3_nt: TGTGCCACCAGCGGACAGGGGGCGAACACCGGGGAGCTGTTTTTT

d_call: NA
clone_size: NA
j_call: TRBJ2-5
v_call: TRBV5-4
cdr3_aa: CATSGGGETQYF
cdr3_nt: TGTGCCACATCAGGAGGCGGAGAGACCCAGTACTTC

d_call: TRBD1
clone_size: NA
j_call: TRBJ1-5
v_call: TRBV7-9
cdr3_aa: CASSAGTGNGPQHF
cdr3_nt: TGTGCCAGCAGCGCCGGGACAGGTAATGGGCCCCAGCATTTT

d_call: TRBD1
clone_size: NA
j_call: TRBJ2-7
v_call: TRBV2
cdr3_aa: CASSEGQGAYEQYF
cdr3_nt: TGTGCCAGCAGTGAAGGGCAGGGGGCCTACGAGCAGTACTTC

d_call: TRBD1
clone_size: NA
j_call: TRBJ1-1
v_call: TRBV5-1
cdr3_aa: CASSKGQIMNTEAFF
cdr3_nt: TGCGCCAGCAGCAAGGGACAGATTATGAACACTGAAGCTTTCTTT

d_call: NA
clone_size: NA
j_call: TRBJ2-3
v_call: TRBV13
cdr3_aa: CASSYGTITDTQYF
cdr3_nt: TGTGCCAGCAGCTACGGGACAATCACAGATACGCAGTATTTT

d_call: TRBD1
clone_size: NA
j_call: TRBJ1-5
v_call: TRBV6-5
cdr3_aa: CASSYGLDRDNQPQHF
cdr3_nt: TGTGCCAGCAGTTACGGGCTGGACAGGGACAATCAGCCCCAGCATTTT

d_call: TRBD2
clone_size: NA
j_call: TRBJ2-7
v_call: TRBV4-2
cdr3_aa: CASSQDPLAESHEQYF
cdr3_nt: TGTGCCAGCAGCCAAGATCCTCTAGCGGAATCCCACGAGCAGTACTTC

d_call: NA
clone_size: NA
j_call: TRBJ1-1
v_call: TRBV6-5
cdr3_aa: CASSYGDMNTEAFF
cdr3_nt: TGTGCCAGCAGTTACGGGGACATGAACACTGAAGCTTTCTTT